This is a list of T cell receptor beta chains from one sample in a study of blood T cell repertoires in COVID-19. The data were produced by immunoSEQ multiplex PCR, yet TCRdb's version contains in-frame clones alone and is incomplete. This table holds over 200,000 clones, 80% to 90% found once. Sequencing used peripheral blood. Receptors were obtained from a middle-aged man with active or convalescent COVID-19. Both conserved end residues are part of each CDR3. A D gene is named only where the DNA matches it firmly. Where a row states a size, it is once, few, many or the class of an expanded clone; other rows omit it.

d_call clone_size j_call v_call cdr3_nt cdr3_aa
TRBD2 NA TRBJ2-2 TRBV5-4 TGTGCCGGAGTTAGCGGGGGCGGTACCGGGGAGCTGTTTTTT CAGVSGGGTGELFF
NA once TRBJ1-2 TRBV4-3 TGCGCCAGCAGCCAAGAGGGCGGGGGAGGCTACACCTTC CASSQEGGGGYTF
TRBD2 NA TRBJ2-1 TRBV6-6 TGTGCCAGCAGCGTAAGCGGGGCCTTCTACAATGAGCAGTTCTTC CASSVSGAFYNEQFF
TRBD2 NA TRBJ2-1 TRBV3-1/TRBV3-2 TGTGCCAGCAGCCTACTAGCGGGACGGGACAATGAGCAGTTCTTC CASSLLAGRDNEQFF
NA few TRBJ2-3 TRBV6-2/TRBV6-3 TGTGCCAGCAGTTACCCCCGGGACAATACAGATACGCAGTATTTT CASSYPRDNTDTQYF
NA NA TRBJ1-6 TRBV30 TGTGCCTGGAAGCCCAAGAATTCACCCCTCCACTTT CAWKPKNSPLHF
NA NA TRBJ2-3 TRBV5-1 TGCGCCAGCAGAATACAAGGAGACACAGATACGCAGTATTTT CASRIQGDTDTQYF
TRBD2 NA TRBJ2-1 TRBV19 TGTGCCAGTAGTACCCTCGTACTAGCGGGAGAGGGCGAGCAGTTCTTC CASSTLVLAGEGEQFF
NA NA TRBJ2-5 TRBV2 TGTGCCAGTACCGCGGGATTAGGAGAGACCCAGTACTTC CASTAGLGETQYF
TRBD1 NA TRBJ1-4 TRBV19 TGTGCCAGTAGGACAGGGACGGGGGAAAAACTGTTTTTT CASRTGTGEKLFF